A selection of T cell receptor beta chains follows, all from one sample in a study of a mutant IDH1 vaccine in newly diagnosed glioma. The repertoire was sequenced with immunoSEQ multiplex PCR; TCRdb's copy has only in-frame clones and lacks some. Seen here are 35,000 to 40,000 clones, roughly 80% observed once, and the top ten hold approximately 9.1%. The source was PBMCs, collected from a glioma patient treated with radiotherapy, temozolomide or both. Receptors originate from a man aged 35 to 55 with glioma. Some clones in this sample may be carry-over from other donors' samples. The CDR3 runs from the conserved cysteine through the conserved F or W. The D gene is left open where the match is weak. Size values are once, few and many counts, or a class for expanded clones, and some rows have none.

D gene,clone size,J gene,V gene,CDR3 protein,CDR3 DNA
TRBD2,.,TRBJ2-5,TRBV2,CASSTGGAYETQYF,TGTGCCAGCAGCACGGGGGGGGCCTACGAGACCCAGTACTTC
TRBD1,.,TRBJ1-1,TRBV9,CASSRRTGFTEAFF,TGTGCCAGCAGCCGGAGGACAGGGTTTACTGAAGCTTTCTTT
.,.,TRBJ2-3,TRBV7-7,CASSLENRGTDTQYF,TGTGCTAGCAGCTTAGAGAACAGGGGCACAGATACGCAGTATTTT
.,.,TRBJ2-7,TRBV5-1,CASSSRIAAYEQYF,TGCGCCAGCAGCTCCCGTATTGCCGCCTACGAGCAGTACTTC
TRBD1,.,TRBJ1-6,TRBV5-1,CASSPHGQGVRSPLHF,TGCGCCAGCAGCCCCCATGGACAGGGGGTGCGTTCACCCCTCCACTTT
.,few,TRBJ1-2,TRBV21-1,CASSNGGTQGYTF,TGTGCCAGCAGCAACGGGGGGACCCAGGGCTACACCTTC
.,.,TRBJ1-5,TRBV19,CASSIKVLEVEPQHF,TGTGCCAGTAGTATAAAAGTCCTCGAAGTTGAGCCCCAGCATTTT
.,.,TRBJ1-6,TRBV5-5,CASRNLANNSPLHF,TGTGCCAGCAGAAACCTTGCGAATAATTCACCCCTCCACTTT
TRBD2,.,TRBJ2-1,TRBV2,CASSTTGTSFHEQFF,TGTGCCAGCAGTACTACCGGGACTAGCTTCCATGAGCAGTTCTTC
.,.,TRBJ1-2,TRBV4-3,CASSQDRSLDYGCTF,TGCGCCAGCAGCCAAGATAGGTCCCTGGACTATGGCTGCACCTTC
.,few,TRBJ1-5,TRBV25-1,CASSVGGGENQPQHF,TGTGCCAGCAGTGTGGGTGGGGGGGAAAATCAGCCCCAGCATTTT